The T cell receptor (beta chain) described here comes from a study of T cell responses to AZD1222 COVID-19 vaccine. Clones were read by immunoSEQ multiplex PCR, and TCRdb kept only the in-frame ones, dropping some. The sample consists of about 120,000 clones, 80% to 95% of them appearing once. V dropped 4 bases and J dropped 7; count of bases not matched to a gene: 11. CDR1 is SGHVS, CDR2 FQNEAQ, per germline. The CDR3 is made up of 16 amino acids. Study-wide findings and caveats: Sampling that yielded the repertoires occurred only after the peak T cell response.

Of note for this clone: Its antigen is not identified.

The V and J genes are TRBV7-8 and TRBJ2-2; 8 nucleotides align to TRBD1. The sample in question was peripheral blood, obtained on day 0 of AZD1222 vaccination. This TCR derives from an adult in good health. The CDR3, as DNA: TGTGCCAGCAGCTCCAGACAGGGGATGTTTGGCGGGGAGCTGTTTTTT. Translation gives CASSSRQGMFGGELFF.